Detailed here is one TCR beta chain. Deletions cut 3 bases from V and 4 bases from J, with 18 bases between. Germline CDR1 is LGHDT and CDR2 is YNNKEL (reference sequence). This CDR3 contains 16 residues. In the authors' workflow: How many nucleated cells were present was estimated from reference gene primer amplification. Libraries were prepared by immunoSEQ multiplex PCR; TCRdb keeps only in-frame clonotypes and omits some of them. V, J and clone size derive from that table, while D and trimming were established from the DNA sequence. Of some 180,000 clones in the sample, around 90% were seen once. These data are taken from a study of blood T cell repertoires in COVID-19. About the study: The origin of the acute and convalescent COVID-19 samples was the United States, Italy and Spain. The cDNA or gDNA used as material had been derived from T cells, B-cell-depleted T cells, or PBMCs.

This clonotype was obtained from a man over 45 who had recovered from COVID-19. J is TRBJ1-2 and V is TRBV3-1 (or the pseudogene TRBV3-2); D gene unclear. Sequences were obtained from peripheral blood. Here the CDR3 reads CASSQLGVGRGYGYTF. The CDR3 nucleotides read TGTGCCAGCAGCCAGCTCGGGGTTGGTCGGGGCTATGGCTACACCTTC.